The sequence of this T cell receptor (beta chain) was determined in a study of T cells in Graves' hyperthyroidism and ophthalmopathy. Amplification targeted TCR beta CDR3 regions from RNA transcripts. The primer set for the first-round RT-PCR of the TCR CDR3 was HTBI. MiXCR was run by TCRdb on the multiplex PCR reads, yielding one entry per CDR3 protein. Of roughly 290,000 distinct CDR3 sequences in the sample, over 15% were seen once. Diagnoses rested on clinical symptoms, serum thyroxine and TRAb, thyroid ultrasound and orbital computed tomography. Source material for PBMCs was 9 to 10 ml fresh peripheral blood. CDR3 length equals 13 residues. Germline loops: CDR1 LGHNT, CDR2 FRNRAP. Trimming left V 3 bases short and J 1 base short, with 6 bases between.

The sequence came from a woman in her sixties or seventies with Graves' ophthalmopathy. Source material: blood. This chain joins TRBV12-5 and TRBJ1-2; D not resolved. CDR3 nucleotides: TGTGCTAGTGGTTTTCTGGGTAACTATGGCTACACCTTC. Its translation is CASGFLGNYGYTF.